Listed below are T cell receptor beta chains from one sample, sequenced in a study of cytomegalovirus exposure and HLA in healthy donors. The repertoire was sequenced with immunoSEQ multiplex PCR; TCRdb's copy has only in-frame clones and lacks some. The table lists roughly 160,000 clones, 79% of them singletons. Sequencing was done on a sample of PBMCs. Source of these receptors: a middle-aged man in good health and CMV-seronegative. CDR3s leave out the opening cysteine and the closing phenylalanine or tryptophan. Each record gives: V gene, D gene, J gene, CDR3 protein. A D gene is named only where the DNA matches it firmly.

TRBV7-2	TRBD1	TRBJ1-2	ASSLTAGTGAANYGYT
TRBV30	-	TRBJ1-1	AWSDIGDTEAF
TRBV9	TRBD1	TRBJ2-3	ASSGRMDRDGGTDTQY
TRBV5-1	-	TRBJ2-2	ASRESRSAGELF
TRBV11-1	-	TRBJ2-1	ASSLDSHYNEQF
TRBV6-5	-	TRBJ1-3	ASSYSMAAAGNTIY
TRBV6-6	-	TRBJ2-7	ASRSPLGATYEQY
TRBV20-1	-	TRBJ1-2	SARDPQGYT
TRBV5-4	TRBD1	TRBJ2-5	ASSAGQEQTQY
TRBV5-6	-	TRBJ1-1	ASSKEVEAF
TRBV6-6	-	TRBJ2-1	ASNPRGDEQF
TRBV11-2	-	TRBJ2-5	ASSFGALGETQY
TRBV27	TRBD2	TRBJ2-4	ASSLLGLAGTKNSQY
TRBV9	TRBD2	TRBJ2-1	ASSVGRAGVKNNEQF
TRBV7-2	TRBD1	TRBJ1-4	ASNLGQGYEKLF
TRBV9	TRBD2	TRBJ2-3	ASSVVGGLAGSTDTQY
TRBV6-5	-	TRBJ2-7	ASSVAGQTSYEQY
TRBV5-1	-	TRBJ2-7	ASSLRGTEDFRGQY
TRBV2	-	TRBJ1-5	ASSADSENQPQH
TRBV15	TRBD2	TRBJ2-7	ATSAGLAGEGQY
TRBV2	TRBD2	TRBJ2-1	ASSLEGLAGGEQF
TRBV10-1	-	TRBJ1-3	ASRMSRAGCSGNTIY
TRBV28	-	TRBJ2-3	ASGLVGDTQY
TRBV2	-	TRBJ2-1	ASSELQGSNEQF
TRBV30	TRBD1	TRBJ1-3	AWRGGQGFSGNTIY
TRBV5-1	-	TRBJ1-2	ASSPSRNREGRT
TRBV30	TRBD1	TRBJ1-4	AWSVVGPRGPKLF
TRBV2	-	TRBJ1-1	ASSDPTAGTEAF
TRBV14	-	TRBJ1-3	ASSQVHRNNGNTIY
TRBV18	TRBD2	TRBJ2-1	ASSPLSGRVHNEQF
TRBV7-2	-	TRBJ2-7	ASSLEWDNFYEQY
TRBV7-9	-	TRBJ2-7	ASSQAHEQY
TRBV28	-	TRBJ1-5	ASSGRQQNQPQH
TRBV4-2	TRBD1	TRBJ1-6	ASTRRQGYNSPLH
TRBV30	-	TRBJ2-6	ALTNWPGVSGANVLT
TRBV7-2	-	TRBJ2-7	ASSVAPSGAYEQY
TRBV6-6	-	TRBJ2-7	ASSYSQGSYEQY
TRBV5-1	TRBD1	TRBJ1-4	ASSLGDRAANEKLF
TRBV28	-	-	ARPGHFYEQY
TRBV6-5	TRBD1	TRBJ1-6	ASSTTDRGNSPLH
TRBV11-2	TRBD1	TRBJ2-1	ASSLNRGDYNEQF
TRBV6-5	-	TRBJ2-4	ASSYYRAGSKNSQY